This TCR beta chain comes out of a study of control samples from healthy donors and cancer patients. Only in-frame clones appear in the TCRdb table, and some are missing; sequencing was by immunoSEQ multiplex PCR. Of 100,000 to 150,000 clones in the sample, 80% to 90% are singletons; the top ten hold about 2.9%. Trimming removed 6 bases from V and 1 base from J; junction bases left unmatched: 6. The germline gives CDR1 MNHEY, CDR2 SVGAGI. This CDR3 is 15 amino acids long. Sequences were obtained from blood. The TCR originated in a man aged 55 to 69 in good health. The chain carries TRBV6-5 and TRBJ1-5; 7 bases are a match to TRBD1. The CDR3 reads CASSRDRASNQPQHF. As DNA, the CDR3 is TGTGCCAGCAGCCGAGACAGGGCCAGCAATCAGCCCCAGCATTTT.